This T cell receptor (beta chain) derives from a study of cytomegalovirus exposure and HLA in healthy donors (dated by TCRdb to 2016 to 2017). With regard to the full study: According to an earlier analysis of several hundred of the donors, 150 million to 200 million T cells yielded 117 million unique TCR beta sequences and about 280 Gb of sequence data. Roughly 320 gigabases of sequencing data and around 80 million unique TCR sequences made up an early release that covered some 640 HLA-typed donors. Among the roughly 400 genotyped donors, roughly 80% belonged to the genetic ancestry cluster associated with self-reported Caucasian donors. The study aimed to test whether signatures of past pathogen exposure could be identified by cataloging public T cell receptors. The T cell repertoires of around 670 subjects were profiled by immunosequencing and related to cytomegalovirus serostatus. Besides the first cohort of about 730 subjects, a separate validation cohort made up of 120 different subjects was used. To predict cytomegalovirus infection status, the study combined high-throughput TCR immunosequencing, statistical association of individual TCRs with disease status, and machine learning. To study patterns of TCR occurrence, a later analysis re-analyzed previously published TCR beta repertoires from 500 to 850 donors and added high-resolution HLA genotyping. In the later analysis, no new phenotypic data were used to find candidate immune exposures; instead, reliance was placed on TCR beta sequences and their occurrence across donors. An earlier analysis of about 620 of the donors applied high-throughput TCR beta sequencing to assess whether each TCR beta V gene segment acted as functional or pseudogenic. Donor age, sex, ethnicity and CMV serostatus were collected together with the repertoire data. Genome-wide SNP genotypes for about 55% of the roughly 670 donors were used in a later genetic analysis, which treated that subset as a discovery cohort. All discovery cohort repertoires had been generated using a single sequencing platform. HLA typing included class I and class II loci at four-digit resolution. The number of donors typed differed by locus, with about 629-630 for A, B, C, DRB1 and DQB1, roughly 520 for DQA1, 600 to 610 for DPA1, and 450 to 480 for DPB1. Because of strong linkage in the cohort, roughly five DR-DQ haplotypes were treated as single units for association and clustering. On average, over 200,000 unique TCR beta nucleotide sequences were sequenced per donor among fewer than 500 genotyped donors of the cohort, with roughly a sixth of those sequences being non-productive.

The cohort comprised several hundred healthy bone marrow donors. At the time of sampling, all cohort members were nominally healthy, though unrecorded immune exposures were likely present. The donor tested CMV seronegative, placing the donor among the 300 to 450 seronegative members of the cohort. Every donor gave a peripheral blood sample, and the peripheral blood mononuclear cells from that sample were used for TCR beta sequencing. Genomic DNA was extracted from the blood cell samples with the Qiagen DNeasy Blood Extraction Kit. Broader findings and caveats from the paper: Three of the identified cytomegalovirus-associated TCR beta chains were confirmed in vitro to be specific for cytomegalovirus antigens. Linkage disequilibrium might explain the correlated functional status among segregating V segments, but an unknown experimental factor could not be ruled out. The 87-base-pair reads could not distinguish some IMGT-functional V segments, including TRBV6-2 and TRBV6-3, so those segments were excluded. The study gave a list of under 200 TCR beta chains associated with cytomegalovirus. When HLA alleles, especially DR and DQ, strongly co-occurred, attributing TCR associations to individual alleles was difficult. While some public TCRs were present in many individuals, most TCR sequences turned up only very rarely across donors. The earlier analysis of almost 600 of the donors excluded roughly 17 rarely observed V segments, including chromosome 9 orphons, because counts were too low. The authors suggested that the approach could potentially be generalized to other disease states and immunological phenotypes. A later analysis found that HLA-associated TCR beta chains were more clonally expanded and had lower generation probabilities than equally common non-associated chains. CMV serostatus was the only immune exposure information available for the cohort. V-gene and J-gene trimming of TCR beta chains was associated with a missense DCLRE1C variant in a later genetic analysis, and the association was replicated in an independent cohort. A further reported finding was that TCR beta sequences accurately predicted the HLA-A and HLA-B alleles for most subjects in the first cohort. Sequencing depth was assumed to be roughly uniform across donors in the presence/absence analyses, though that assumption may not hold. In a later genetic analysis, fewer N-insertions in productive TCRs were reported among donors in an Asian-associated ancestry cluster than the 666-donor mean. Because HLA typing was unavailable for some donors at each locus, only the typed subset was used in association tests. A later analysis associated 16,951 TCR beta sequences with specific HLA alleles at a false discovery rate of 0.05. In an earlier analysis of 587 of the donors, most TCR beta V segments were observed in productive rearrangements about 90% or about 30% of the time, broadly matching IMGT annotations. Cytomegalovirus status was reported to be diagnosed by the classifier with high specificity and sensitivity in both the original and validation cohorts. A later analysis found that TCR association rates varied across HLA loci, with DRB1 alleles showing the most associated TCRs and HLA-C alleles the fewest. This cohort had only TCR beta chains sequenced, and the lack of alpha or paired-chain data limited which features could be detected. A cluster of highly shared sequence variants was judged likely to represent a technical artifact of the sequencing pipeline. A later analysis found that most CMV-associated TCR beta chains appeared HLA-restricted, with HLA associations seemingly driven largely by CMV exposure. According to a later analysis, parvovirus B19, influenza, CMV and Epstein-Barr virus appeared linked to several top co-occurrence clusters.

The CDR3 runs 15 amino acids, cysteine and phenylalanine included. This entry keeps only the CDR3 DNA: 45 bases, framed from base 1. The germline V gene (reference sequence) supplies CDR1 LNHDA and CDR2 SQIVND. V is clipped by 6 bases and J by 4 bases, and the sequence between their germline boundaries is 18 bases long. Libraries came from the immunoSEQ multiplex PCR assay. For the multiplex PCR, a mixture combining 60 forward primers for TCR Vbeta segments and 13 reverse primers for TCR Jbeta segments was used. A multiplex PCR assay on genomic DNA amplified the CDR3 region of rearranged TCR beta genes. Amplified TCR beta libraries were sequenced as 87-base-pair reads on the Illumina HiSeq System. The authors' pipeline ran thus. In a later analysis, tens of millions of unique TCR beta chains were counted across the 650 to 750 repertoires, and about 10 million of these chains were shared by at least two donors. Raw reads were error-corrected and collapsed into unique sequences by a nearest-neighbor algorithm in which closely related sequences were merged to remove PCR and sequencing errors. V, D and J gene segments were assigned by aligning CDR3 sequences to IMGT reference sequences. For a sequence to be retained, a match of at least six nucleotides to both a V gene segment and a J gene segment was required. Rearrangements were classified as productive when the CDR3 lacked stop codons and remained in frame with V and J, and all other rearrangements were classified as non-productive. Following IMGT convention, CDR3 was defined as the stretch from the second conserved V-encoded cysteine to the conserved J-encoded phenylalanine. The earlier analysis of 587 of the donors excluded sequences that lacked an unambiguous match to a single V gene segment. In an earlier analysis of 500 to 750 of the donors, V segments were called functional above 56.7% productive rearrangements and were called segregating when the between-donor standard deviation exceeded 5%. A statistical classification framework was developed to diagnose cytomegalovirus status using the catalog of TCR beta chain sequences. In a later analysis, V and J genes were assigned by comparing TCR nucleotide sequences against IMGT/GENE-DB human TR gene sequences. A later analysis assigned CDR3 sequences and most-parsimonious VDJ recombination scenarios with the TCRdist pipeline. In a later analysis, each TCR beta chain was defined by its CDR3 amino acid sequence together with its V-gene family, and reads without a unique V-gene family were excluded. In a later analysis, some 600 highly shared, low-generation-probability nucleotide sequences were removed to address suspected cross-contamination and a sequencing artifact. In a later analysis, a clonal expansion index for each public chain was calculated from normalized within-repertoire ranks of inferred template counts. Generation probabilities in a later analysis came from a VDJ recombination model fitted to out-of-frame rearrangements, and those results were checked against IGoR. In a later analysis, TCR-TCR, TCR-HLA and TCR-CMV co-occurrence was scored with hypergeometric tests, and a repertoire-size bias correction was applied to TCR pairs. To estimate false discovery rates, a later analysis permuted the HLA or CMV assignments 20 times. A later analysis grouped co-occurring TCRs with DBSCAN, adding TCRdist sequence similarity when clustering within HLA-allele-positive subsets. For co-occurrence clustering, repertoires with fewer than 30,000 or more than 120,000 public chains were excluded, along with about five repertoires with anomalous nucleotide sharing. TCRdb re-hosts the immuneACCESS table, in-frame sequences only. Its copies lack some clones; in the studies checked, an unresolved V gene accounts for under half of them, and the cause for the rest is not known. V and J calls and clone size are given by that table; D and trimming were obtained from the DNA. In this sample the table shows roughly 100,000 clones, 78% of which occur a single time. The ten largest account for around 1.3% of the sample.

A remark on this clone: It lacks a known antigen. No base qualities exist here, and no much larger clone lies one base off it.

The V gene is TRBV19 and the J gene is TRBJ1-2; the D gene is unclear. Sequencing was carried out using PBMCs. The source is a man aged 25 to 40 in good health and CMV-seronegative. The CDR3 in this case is CASSPIDLEAYGYTF. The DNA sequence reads TGTGCCAGTAGCCCCATCGATCTCGAGGCCTATGGCTACACCTTC.